The present T cell receptor beta chain was sequenced within a study of T cells in Graves' hyperthyroidism and ophthalmopathy. General study points: Most clonotypes expanded in thyroid above 0.001 were likewise present in blood. With a median lead of around 6.7 months before onset, the model predicted ophthalmopathy. Separation of ophthalmopathy from stable hyperthyroidism was achieved by a 13 V-J model.

This CDR3 contains 15 residues. Criteria for exclusion of patients were uncontrolled infection, other autoimmune disease, pregnancy or lactation. With respect to this clonotype: The antigen is not known. One junction end does not reproduce the germline sequence, and a read error may be involved.

RNA transcripts provided the source from which TCR beta CDR3 regions were amplified. HTBI primers were the set used in a first-round RT-PCR of the TCR CDR3. TCRdb analysed the multiplex PCR reads with MiXCR anew, one entry per CDR3 protein. The sample contains a few hundred thousand distinct CDR3 sequences, 40% to 55% of which appear only once. Sequencing was done on a sample of peripheral blood or thyroid tissue (not recorded which). The rearrangement joins TRBV12-3 or TRBV12-4 to TRBJ2-7, with D possibly matching TRBD2 (6 bases). The sequence was collected from a woman between 18 and 30 years old with Graves' hyperthyroidism. CDR3 sequence: CASSQEVRRAYEQYF. The CDR3 nucleotides are TGCGCCAGCAGCCAAGAGGTCCGGAGGGCCTACGAGCAGTACTTC.